The 21 T cell receptor beta chains below come from one sample, sequenced in a study of shared clonotypes between healthy human individuals. Terminally differentiated effector memory CD45RA+ cells were excluded by CCR7 positive selection of CD45RO-negative cells. Sequenced by immunoSEQ multiplex PCR; TCRdb stores in-frame clones only, minus some. Counted here are fewer than 1 million clones, just over 95% occurring once; the ten biggest clones make up over 0.2%. Material: naive CD8+ T cells sorted from blood. The receptors shown here come from a man aged 25 to 40 in good health.

The V gene is TRBV4-1, the J gene TRBJ1-5, with 9 bases aligning to TRBD1. The CDR3 has 15 amino acids. Per germline, CDR1 MGHRA and CDR2 YSYEKL. V lost 0 bases, J lost 6 bases, and 3 bases stayed unmatched. The CDR3: CASSQEGQGPQPQHF. DNA for the CDR3: TGCGCCAGCAGCCAAGAGGGACAGGGACCTCAGCCCCAGCATTTT.

The J gene is TRBJ2-7, the V gene TRBV19; 7 nucleotides align to TRBD1. Germline CDR1 is LNHDA and CDR2 is SQIVND (reference sequence). The CDR3 length is 14 residues. Losses at the gene ends were 7 bases for V and 2 bases for J; bases not matched to a gene: 8. CDR3 amino acids: CASTATGATYEQYF. For the CDR3, the DNA is TGTGCCAGTACCGCAACAGGGGCGACCTACGAGCAGTACTTC.

The J gene is TRBJ2-6, the V gene TRBV7-9; D perhaps matches TRBD1 (5 bases). The CDR3 contains 17 residues. Germline CDR1 and CDR2: SEHNR and FQNEAQ (reference sequence). V lost 9 bases and J 1 base, leaving 19 bases between the germline ends. The CDR3 region has the DNA TGTGCCAGGATGACAGTGCGACCAGAGTCTGGGGCCAACGTCCTGACTTTC. Encoded protein: CARMTVRPESGANVLTF. Full variable domain (outside the CDR3, taken from reference TRBV7-9 and TRBJ2-6): DTGVSQNPRHKITKRGQNVTFRCDPISEHNRLYWYRQTLGQGPEFLTYFQNEAQLEKSRLLSDRFSAERPKGSFSTLEIQRTEQGDSAMYLCARMTVRPESGANVLTFGAGSRLTVL.

This sequence joins TRBV18 and TRBJ2-7, with TRBD2 as a possible D gene (5 bases). Germline-derived CDR1 and CDR2 are KGHSH and LQKENI. The CDR3 totals 14 residues. Trimming took 0 bases from V and 2 from J, leaving 8 bases between them. This CDR3 is CASSPPPRAYEQYF. The CDR3 DNA reads as TGTGCCAGCTCACCACCCCCGAGGGCCTACGAGCAGTACTTC.

The chain joins TRBV9 to TRBJ2-7; 10 bases agree with TRBD2. V dropped 3 bases and J dropped 1; count of bases not matched to a gene: 7. Germline V gene sequence: CDR1 SGDLS, CDR2 YYNGEE. This CDR3 region has 16 residues. The CDR3 DNA reads TGTGCCAGCAGCGCCGTGGCTAGCGGGAGTTCCTACGAGCAGTACTTC. Encoded protein: CASSAVASGSSYEQYF.

The J gene is TRBJ2-1, the V gene TRBV4-1, with 7 positions matching TRBD2. Germline values: CDR1 MGHRA, CDR2 YSYEKL. Germline trimming cut 0 bases from V and 10 bases from J; bases unmatched to any gene: 21. This CDR3 is built from 19 residues. The CDR3 region is CASSQDELVTSDGGVEQFF. The CDR3 nucleotides read TGCGCCAGCAGCCAAGATGAATTAGTTACTAGCGACGGAGGCGTAGAGCAGTTCTTC.

The chain uses TRBV9 and TRBJ1-2; unclear D gene. CDR1 is SGDLS, CDR2 YYNGEE, per germline. The V gene lost 5 bases and the J gene lost 7 bases, with 12 bases spanning the gap. The CDR3 extends over 12 amino acids. CDR3: CASRRLKGGYTF. CDR3 DNA sequence: TGTGCCAGCAGGAGACTGAAGGGTGGCTACACCTTC.

This chain uses TRBV7-9 with TRBJ2-7, with D perhaps matching TRBD1 (6 bases). V was trimmed by 1 base and J by 7 bases, leaving 14 bases between them. The CDR3 totals 14 residues. Per the germline V gene, CDR1 is SEHNR and CDR2 is FQNEAQ (reference sequence). As DNA, the CDR3 is TGTGCCAGCAGCTTAGGGCCTCCCCAGGGGGAGCAGTACTTC. It is translated as CASSLGPPQGEQYF.

The chain is built from TRBV7-9 and TRBJ2-2; TRBD2 matches 8 bases. The germline CDR1 and CDR2 sequences are SEHNR and FQNEAQ (reference sequence). The CDR3 runs to 16 residues. V lost 5 bases to trimming and J lost 1 base; unmatched junction nucleotides: 6. The CDR3 spells CASSRGAGGNTGELFF. CDR3 bases: TGTGCCAGCAGCCGCGGGGCGGGAGGGAACACCGGGGAGCTGTTTTTT.

The genes are TRBV28 and TRBJ2-2; 8 bases are shared with TRBD1. The length of the CDR3 is 15 residues. Germline V gene sequence: CDR1 MDHEN, CDR2 SYDVKM. The V and J ends lost 3 bases and 6 bases, in that order; junction bases with no gene match: 6. The CDR3 region is CASSFGQGVAGELFF. CDR3 in DNA: TGTGCCAGCAGTTTCGGACAGGGCGTAGCCGGGGAGCTGTTTTTT.

The chain couples TRBV5-1 to TRBJ2-7; TRBD2 might be the D (5 bases). Trimming left V 3 bases short and J 4 bases short, with 17 bases between. Germline loops: CDR1 SGHRS, CDR2 YFSETQ. The CDR3 has 15 amino acids. In nucleotides, the CDR3 is TGCGCCAGCAGCTCCGCGGCGAACGGGGATTACGAGCAGTACTTC. Its protein is CASSSAANGDYEQYF. The full variable domain, with the rest looked up from reference TRBV5-1 and TRBJ2-7, is KAGVTQTPRYLIKTRGQQVTLSCSPISGHRSVSWYQQTPGQGLQFLFEYFSETQRNKGNFPGRFSGRQFSNSRSEMNVSTLELGDSALYLCASSSAANGDYEQYFGPGTRLTVT.

The chain uses TRBV28 and TRBJ2-1, with D unresolved. The length of the CDR3 is 14 residues. Per the germline V gene, CDR1 is MDHEN and CDR2 is SYDVKM. Trimming took 10 bases from V and 2 from J, leaving 15 bases between them. CDR3 residues: CATLGSETYNEQFF. Here the CDR3 DNA reads TGTGCCACCCTAGGGTCCGAGACCTACAATGAGCAGTTCTTC.

The chain carries TRBV27 and TRBJ1-3, with 7 bases that match TRBD1. The V gene end was trimmed by 1 base and the J gene end by 4 bases; junction bases not matched to a gene: 13. There are 18 residues in the CDR3. The germline V gene has CDR1 MNHEY and CDR2 SMNVEV (reference sequence). Written as DNA, the CDR3 is TGTGCCAGCAGTTTATTGGGACACGGAGGGGGCGCAGGAAACACCATATATTTT. Translating it yields CASSLLGHGGGAGNTIYF.

The J gene is TRBJ2-7, the V gene TRBV28, with D possibly being TRBD2 (6 bases). V dropped 7 bases and J dropped 2 bases, with 12 bases sitting between them. Germline V gives CDR1 MDHEN, CDR2 SYDVKM. CDR3 size: 13 residues. The CDR3 DNA sequence: TGTGCCAGCATAAAGCGGGTTCCCTACGAGCAGTACTTC. Translating it yields CASIKRVPYEQYF.

This sequence joins TRBV7-2 and TRBJ2-1; 7 nucleotides line up with TRBD2. CDR1 and CDR2 from the germline V gene are SGHTA and FQGNSA. This CDR3 spans 15 amino acids. Unmatched junction bases numbered 14, after V lost 7 bases and J lost 8 bases. CDR3 nucleotides: TGTGCCAGCAAGGTCCGGAGCGGGGTAGTCTATGAGCAGTTCTTC. As protein: CASKVRSGVVYEQFF.

V is TRBV5-6 and J is TRBJ2-7, with 9 bases that match TRBD2. The CDR3 covers 18 residues. Trimming at V came to 3 bases and at J to 1 base, leaving 14 bases not matched to a gene. The germline gives CDR1 SGHDT, CDR2 YYEEEE. The CDR3, as DNA: TGTGCCAGCAGCTGGGGCCTGAACAGCGGGAGGAAATCCTACGAGCAGTACTTC. Encoded protein: CASSWGLNSGRKSYEQYF.

J is TRBJ2-1 and V is TRBV19; D call uncertain. This CDR3 has 12 amino acids. The germline gives CDR1 LNHDA, CDR2 SQIVND (reference sequence). With 5 bases removed from V and 0 bases from J, the gap between germline ends came to 2 bases. Written as DNA, the CDR3 is TGTGCCAGTAGTGCCTCCTACAATGAGCAGTTCTTC. It specifies CASSASYNEQFF.

V usage is TRBV6-6 and J usage is TRBJ2-7; D is unclear. This CDR3 spans 11 amino acids. Germline lookup yields CDR1 MNHNY and CDR2 SVGAGI (reference sequence). Trimming stripped 4 bases from V and 2 bases from J, with 3 bases between. In nucleotides, the CDR3 is TGTGCCAGCAGTTCGACCTACGAGCAGTACTTC. Translated, it gives CASSSTYEQYF.

This rearrangement joins TRBV5-1 to TRBJ2-3, with D unclear. Trimming removed 0 bases from V and 2 bases from J, with 13 bases in between. The length of the CDR3 is 16 residues. Germline lookup yields CDR1 SGHRS and CDR2 YFSETQ. The CDR3 reads CASSLVVGSHTDTQYF. The CDR3 DNA reads TGCGCCAGCAGCTTGGTAGTGGGCTCCCACACAGATACGCAGTATTTT. Variable domain in full (rest from reference TRBV5-1 and TRBJ2-3): KAGVTQTPRYLIKTRGQQVTLSCSPISGHRSVSWYQQTPGQGLQFLFEYFSETQRNKGNFPGRFSGRQFSNSRSEMNVSTLELGDSALYLCASSLVVGSHTDTQYFGPGTRLTVL.

V is TRBV7-9 and J is TRBJ2-1, with D maybe TRBD2 (6 bases). Trimming cost V 3 bases and J 6 bases, with 12 bases left between them. Germline V gene sequence: CDR1 SEHNR, CDR2 FQNEAQ (reference sequence). CDR3 length: 14 residues. In nucleotides, the CDR3 is TGTGCCAGCAGCTTCCTAGCGTTATTCAATGAGCAGTTCTTC. Translating it yields CASSFLALFNEQFF.

The chain uses TRBV7-3 and TRBJ2-1; 10 bases are shared with TRBD2. V shed 1 base, J shed 2 bases, and the junction held 11 bases outside the gene matches. Germline V gene sequence: CDR1 SGHTA, CDR2 FQGTGA. This CDR3 is 19 amino acids long. The CDR3 spells CASSLIGGLGLATYNEQFF. The CDR3 DNA reads TGTGCCAGCAGCTTAATAGGTGGCCTGGGACTAGCGACCTACAATGAGCAGTTCTTC.